The rows below give T cell receptor beta chains drawn from one sample of a study of cytomegalovirus exposure and HLA in healthy donors. TCRdb's copy holds only in-frame clones and misses some; the assay was immunoSEQ multiplex PCR. The sample records more than 150,000 clones, 88% being singletons. Material for sequencing was PBMCs. These receptors all come from a young man in good health and CMV-seronegative. Both conserved end residues are part of each CDR3. Fields, in order: J gene, clone size, V gene, D gene, CDR3 DNA, CDR3 protein. A D gene is named only where the DNA matches it firmly. Clone size, where shown, is once, few, many, or a class for clones that have expanded.

TRBJ2-3	.	TRBV7-8	.	TGTGCCAGCAGCTCCCGCAGGGTCGCTAGCACAGATACGCAGTATTTT	CASSSRRVASTDTQYF
TRBJ2-7	.	TRBV6-6	TRBD1	TGTGCCAGCAGTTACGGACAGGGGGCCTACGAGCAGTACTTC	CASSYGQGAYEQYF
TRBJ1-5	.	TRBV27	TRBD1	TGTGCCAGCACCCGGACAGGGGGCGCAGGAATTCAGCCCCAGCATTTT	CASTRTGGAGIQPQHF
TRBJ2-2	.	TRBV7-9	TRBD2	TGTGCCAGTCCGGGACTAGCGGTGGCCGGGGAGCTGTTTTTT	CASPGLAVAGELFF
TRBJ2-2	.	TRBV5-1	TRBD2	TGCGCCAGCAGCTTGGAACCTGGCGGGGGGGCCGTCGGGGAGCTGTTTTTT	CASSLEPGGGAVGELFF
TRBJ2-5	.	TRBV20-1	.	TGCAGTGCGGGCAAATTGGCCCAGTACTTC	CSAGKLAQYF
TRBJ2-3	.	TRBV2	.	TGTGCCAGCATCAGACTAGTTAGCGGCACAGATACGCAGTATTTT	CASIRLVSGTDTQYF
TRBJ2-1	.	TRBV6-1	.	TGTGCCAGCAGTGAAGAGTGGGGGGCCTACAATGAGCAGTTCTTC	CASSEEWGAYNEQFF
TRBJ1-5	.	TRBV6-5	.	TGTGCCAGCAGTAAATGGGGAGCCGACGGCCAGCCCCAGCATTTT	CASSKWGADGQPQHF
TRBJ2-3	.	TRBV27	TRBD1	TGTGCCAGCACCAGACAGGGGGCAGGAGATACGCAGTATTTT	CASTRQGAGDTQYF
TRBJ2-2	few	TRBV6-5	TRBD2	TGTGCCAGCAGCCCGGTTAGCGGGAGATACGGGGAGCTGTTTTTT	CASSPVSGRYGELFF
TRBJ1-2	once	TRBV7-2	.	TGTGCCAGCAGCTTAGCGGGTGGGGGGACGGATGGCTACACCTTC	CASSLAGGGTDGYTF
TRBJ2-1	.	TRBV6-1	TRBD2	TGTGCCAGCAGCGGACTAGCGGGGGGGTACAATGAGCAGTTCTTC	CASSGLAGGYNEQFF
TRBJ2-5	.	TRBV7-9	TRBD1	TGTGCCAGCAGCTCGGGACAGGGGGCAAGAGGCCAAGAGACCCAGTACTTC	CASSSGQGARGQETQYF